The text below deals with one T cell receptor beta chain. The data derive from a study of T cell changes during pregnancy in multiple sclerosis. Method: immunoSEQ multiplex PCR; TCRdb's copy keeps in-frame clones and lacks some. The table records 60,000 to 65,000 clones, about 90% of them present only once. The source material was peripheral blood, sampled in the second trimester of pregnancy. This receptor was taken from a female donor in good health, enrolled as a control in a pregnancy study.

CDR3 nucleotides: TGTGCCAGTAGTATCTCATCAGGGGCCGGGGAGCTGTTTTTT. Protein: CASSISSGAGELFF. The rearrangement joins TRBV19 to TRBJ2-2, with D possibly TRBD1 on 6 matching bases. V was pared by 3 bases and J by 6 bases, with 11 bases between. Germline values: CDR1 LNHDA, CDR2 SQIVND (reference sequence). CDR3 length equals 14 residues.